Listed below are T cell receptor beta chains from one sample, sequenced in a study of neoadjuvant nivolumab and ipilimumab in lung cancer. TCRdb's copy holds only in-frame clones and misses some; the assay was immunoSEQ multiplex PCR. The top ten hold approximately 8.6% of the sample, which has more than 20,000 clones, roughly 80% seen once. The sample in question was tumor tissue, obtained after neoadjuvant nivolumab, alone or with ipilimumab, at or shortly before surgery. All receptors derive from an adult with non-small cell lung cancer. Both conserved end residues are part of each CDR3. The D gene is left open where the match is weak. Not all rows give a size; the values are once, few, many and, for expanded clones, a class.

size: once
length: 14
J: TRBJ1-2
V: TRBV5-1
D: -
CDR3: CASSLDWGNYGYTF
DNA: TGCGCCAGCAGCTTGGATTGGGGCAACTATGGCTACACCTTC

size: -
length: 16
J: TRBJ2-6
V: TRBV5-4
D: TRBD1
CDR3: CASSSDRDSGANVLTF
DNA: TGTGCCAGCAGCTCCGACAGGGACTCTGGGGCCAACGTCCTGACTTTC

size: few
length: 16
J: TRBJ2-7
V: TRBV6-5
D: -
CDR3: CASSYSAALLRDREYF
DNA: TGTGCCAGCAGTTACTCGGCCGCCCTCCTACGAGATCGGGAGTACTTC

size: -
length: 14
J: TRBJ2-2
V: TRBV18
D: -
CDR3: CASSTGGGIGELFF
DNA: TGTGCCAGCTCAACCGGGGGCGGAATCGGGGAGCTGTTTTTT

size: -
length: 15
J: TRBJ2-6
V: TRBV7-2
D: -
CDR3: CASSPDVSGANVLTF
DNA: TGTGCCAGCAGCCCCGACGTCTCTGGGGCCAACGTCCTGACTTTC

size: -
length: 13
J: TRBJ1-1
V: TRBV30
D: -
CDR3: CAWRRGAHTEAFF
DNA: TGTGCCTGGAGGCGGGGGGCTCACACTGAAGCTTTCTTT

size: -
length: 14
J: TRBJ2-3
V: TRBV29-1
D: TRBD1
CDR3: CSLSGGESTDTQYF
DNA: TGCAGCCTTTCAGGGGGCGAAAGCACAGATACGCAGTATTTT

size: -
length: 12
J: TRBJ2-1
V: TRBV10-1
D: -
CDR3: CASSELSGEQFF
DNA: TGCGCCAGCAGTGAGTTGTCGGGCGAGCAGTTCTTC

size: -
length: 15
J: TRBJ2-2
V: TRBV5-1
D: TRBD2
CDR3: CASSLASGSPGELFF
DNA: TGCGCCAGCAGCTTGGCTAGCGGGAGCCCCGGGGAGCTGTTTTTT

size: -
length: 14
J: TRBJ2-3
V: TRBV6-5
D: -
CDR3: CASSIGHGEDTQYF
DNA: TGTGCCAGCAGTATCGGACACGGCGAAGATACGCAGTATTTT

size: few
length: 14
J: TRBJ2-5
V: TRBV29-1
D: TRBD2
CDR3: CSVDPSGRPGDQYF
DNA: TGCAGCGTTGACCCCAGCGGGAGGCCAGGGGACCAGTACTTC

size: -
length: 13
J: TRBJ2-7
V: TRBV13
D: -
CDR3: CASSLNWAYEQYF
DNA: TGTGCCAGCAGCTTAAACTGGGCCTACGAGCAGTACTTC

size: -
length: 14
J: TRBJ1-1
V: TRBV6-5
D: -
CDR3: CASSYTRAGTEAFF
DNA: TGTGCCAGCAGTTACACACGGGCCGGCACTGAAGCTTTCTTT

size: -
length: 14
J: TRBJ2-5
V: TRBV29-1
D: TRBD2
CDR3: CSVEVAGGRETQYF
DNA: TGCAGCGTTGAAGTCGCGGGGGGCAGGGAGACCCAGTACTTC

size: -
length: 14
J: TRBJ2-1
V: TRBV5-1
D: -
CDR3: CASSLEGPHPSPFF
DNA: TGCGCCAGCAGCTTGGAAGGACCCCACCCGTCCCCGTTCTTC

size: -
length: 13
J: TRBJ1-4
V: TRBV30
D: -
CDR3: CAWSERVGEKLFF
DNA: TGTGCCTGGAGTGAAAGGGTTGGTGAAAAACTGTTTTTT

size: few
length: 14
J: TRBJ2-7
V: TRBV11-3
D: TRBD1
CDR3: CASSLGGQFYEQYF
DNA: TGTGCCAGCAGCTTAGGGGGACAGTTCTACGAGCAGTACTTC

size: -
length: 13
J: TRBJ1-2
V: TRBV7-8
D: -
CDR3: CASSPLENYGYTF
DNA: TGTGCCAGCAGCCCATTGGAAAACTATGGCTACACCTTC

size: few
length: 16
J: TRBJ2-7
V: TRBV18
D: TRBD1
CDR3: CASSPRGDRASYEQYF
DNA: TGTGCCAGCTCACCGAGGGGGGACAGGGCTTCCTACGAGCAGTACTTC

size: -
length: 14
J: TRBJ1-5
V: TRBV18
D: TRBD1
CDR3: CASSLGQGIQPQHF
DNA: TGTGCCAGCTCACTAGGACAGGGAATTCAGCCCCAGCATTTT

size: once
length: 16
J: TRBJ2-5
V: TRBV7-9
D: TRBD1
CDR3: CASSYTGGNRWETQYF
DNA: TGTGCCAGCAGCTACACAGGGGGCAACAGATGGGAGACCCAGTACTTC

size: once
length: 12
J: TRBJ2-3
V: TRBV7-2
D: -
CDR3: CASSLALDTQYF
DNA: TGTGCCAGCAGCTTAGCCCTGGATACGCAGTATTTT

size: -
length: 16
J: TRBJ1-2
V: TRBV19
D: -
CDR3: CASMAGRPIANYGYTF
DNA: TGTGCCAGTATGGCAGGGAGGCCCATCGCTAACTATGGCTACACCTTC

size: -
length: 15
J: TRBJ2-1
V: TRBV29-1
D: -
CDR3: CSVGERAFVPNEQFF
DNA: TGCAGCGTTGGGGAGCGGGCGTTTGTCCCCAATGAGCAGTTCTTC

size: few
length: 11
J: TRBJ1-2
V: TRBV30
D: TRBD1
CDR3: CAWTGGYGYTF
DNA: TGTGCCTGGACAGGGGGCTATGGCTACACCTTC

size: once
length: 15
J: TRBJ2-7
V: TRBV10-2
D: TRBD2
CDR3: CASSDGLAGDYEQYF
DNA: TGCGCCAGCAGCGACGGACTAGCGGGTGACTACGAGCAGTACTTC

size: -
length: 16
J: TRBJ2-7
V: TRBV18
D: TRBD1
CDR3: CASSPIAGTGGYEQYF
DNA: TGTGCCAGCTCACCAATAGCCGGGACAGGAGGTTACGAGCAGTACTTC

size: -
length: 16
J: TRBJ2-3
V: TRBV7-9
D: -
CDR3: CASSLMGGFSTDTQYF
DNA: TGTGCCAGCAGCTTAATGGGGGGATTTAGCACAGATACGCAGTATTTT

size: -
length: 16
J: TRBJ2-3
V: TRBV4-1
D: TRBD2
CDR3: CASSQDRGVSTDTQYF
DNA: TGCGCCAGCAGCCAAGATCGGGGGGTCAGCACAGATACGCAGTATTTT

size: -
length: 18
J: TRBJ2-3
V: TRBV28
D: -
CDR3: CASSLDRYGAGFTDTQYF
DNA: TGTGCCAGCAGTTTGGACAGGTACGGAGCGGGATTCACAGATACGCAGTATTTT

size: few
length: 13
J: TRBJ1-5
V: TRBV19
D: -
CDR3: CASTPDGLGPQHF
DNA: TGTGCCAGTACCCCGGACGGCTTGGGGCCCCAGCATTTT

size: few
length: 14
J: TRBJ1-1
V: TRBV7-2
D: -
CDR3: CASSLGGSNTEAFF
DNA: TGTGCCAGCAGCTTAGGGGGGTCGAACACTGAAGCTTTCTTT

size: -
length: 17
J: TRBJ2-6
V: TRBV7-9
D: -
CDR3: CASSQGRASAGANVLTF
DNA: TGTGCCAGCTCCCAGGGCAGGGCTTCTGCTGGGGCCAACGTCCTGACTTTC

size: -
length: 16
J: TRBJ1-1
V: TRBV19
D: -
CDR3: CASSMGNTWGNTEAFF
DNA: TGTGCCAGTAGTATGGGTAATACTTGGGGGAACACTGAAGCTTTCTTT

size: -
length: 12
J: TRBJ2-3
V: TRBV30
D: -
CDR3: CAWSLARDTQYF
DNA: TGTGCCTGGAGTCTAGCGAGAGATACGCAGTATTTT

size: -
length: 17
J: TRBJ2-2
V: TRBV5-1
D: TRBD2
CDR3: CASSLYAGGQNTGELFF
DNA: TGCGCCAGCAGCTTGTATGCGGGAGGACAGAACACCGGGGAGCTGTTTTTT

size: -
length: 13
J: TRBJ2-7
V: TRBV10-2
D: TRBD1
CDR3: CASSRDRGYEQYF
DNA: TGCGCCAGCAGCCGGGACAGGGGCTACGAGCAGTACTTC

size: -
length: 14
J: TRBJ1-2
V: TRBV5-1
D: TRBD1
CDR3: CASSATGGKDGYTF
DNA: TGCGCCAGCAGCGCCACAGGGGGCAAAGATGGCTACACCTTC

size: -
length: 13
J: TRBJ1-2
V: TRBV5-1
D: TRBD1
CDR3: CASSRDSNYGYTF
DNA: TGCGCCAGCAGCCGGGACAGTAACTATGGCTACACCTTC

size: -
length: 15
J: TRBJ2-7
V: TRBV5-1
D: TRBD2
CDR3: CASRQSGRVSYEQYF
DNA: TGCGCCAGCAGACAAAGCGGGAGGGTCTCCTACGAGCAGTACTTC